The entry below gives a single T cell receptor beta chain sequence along with its context. Antigen specificity is unknown. The sample comes from a study of naive and memory T cell subsets. Study results and caveats: A few larger clonotypes appeared in naive repertoires, especially CD8, possibly memory cells re-expressing CD45RA. From naive to CM, EM and EMRA, diversity decreased and Gini increased. Over 95% of naive TCR sequences appeared only once after error correction, unlike memory subsets.

After the first PCR, alpha and beta chain libraries were processed separately. Trimming left V 7 bases short and J 1 base short, with 18 bases between. The CDR3 is made up of 16 amino acids. Two oligonucleotides, mixed equimolar, formed the beta constant-region primer covering TRBC1 and TRBC2. Ligated cDNA was amplified by four rounds of PCR with nested alpha and beta constant-region primers and SP2. TCRdb independently ran MiXCR on the UMI-ligation and nested PCR reads; one entry per CDR3 protein. The repertoire has 85,000 to 130,000 distinct CDR3 sequences, approximately 15% of them found once; the top ten carry around 2.7%.

Source material: naive CD8+ T cells from blood. The V gene is TRBV12-3 or TRBV12-4, the J gene TRBJ2-3; D is possibly TRBD2 (6 bases). This receptor was identified in a human donor in good health. CDR3 sequence (DNA): TGTGCCAGCACCTCGACTAGAGTAGAGGGCACAGATACGCAGTATTTT. It translates to CASTSTRVEGTDTQYF.